The source of this TCR beta chain is a study of CD8 T cells in Susac syndrome. General study findings and limits: As the study acknowledged, the number of individuals in its TCR sequencing and HLA analysis was relatively small.

V gave up 8 bases and J gave up 4 bases, with 20 bases separating them. There are 16 residues in the CDR3. Germline V lookup: CDR1 SNHLY, CDR2 FYNNEI. Random hexamers primed reverse transcription of about 0.45 to 1 ug RNA. Each CDR3 protein gets one entry after TCRdb re-called the immunoSEQ multiplex PCR reads with MiXCR. This table has some 260,000 distinct CDR3 sequences, more than 75% appearing once. In the case of this clonotype: Antigen specificity is unknown.

The genes are TRBV2 and TRBJ1-4; D unresolved. The sequencing input was CD8+ T cells from PBMCs. The receptor was derived from a human donor with multiple sclerosis. In nucleotides, the CDR3 is TGTGCCAGCTACGGACTGGATCGCAGCTATAATGAAAAACTGTTTTTT. Amino acids: CASYGLDRSYNEKLFF.